Sequencing of this TCR beta chain was carried out in a study of T cell responses to AZD1222 COVID-19 vaccine (dated by TCRdb to the early 2020s). Study-wide context: A total of 230 or so trial participants underwent TCR sequencing, of whom 207 received two doses of AZD1222 and some 26 received two doses of the MenACWY control vaccine. Enrollment into the trials was organized by age into subgroups of 18-55, 56-69 and 70-plus years, and those subgroups contained approximately 160, 26 and 62 TCR-sequenced participants, respectively. The investigation overall reported the following: A significant rise in spike-specific TCR breadth and depth was observed after two AZD1222 doses relative to day 0 and relative to MenACWY recipients. Conclusions about previously exposed vaccinees are limited, since just five to seven AZD1222 recipients were seropositive for SARS-CoV-2 at baseline. In the small 56-69-year group, the increase in depth fell short of significance, most likely because of low power. Reportedly, close to half of the unique spike-specific TCRs recognized epitopes lying outside the regions that are mutated in the B.1.351 and B.1.1.7 variants. The vaccine-associated CD4 TCRs covered the entire spike protein, and the dominant responses fell in regions 160-218 and 743-854. Participants were mostly white British and included more females than males, and it was suggested by the authors that clonal diversity may have been underestimated. Because no samples from the day 14 peak response were available, repertoires could be characterized only after the peak T cell response.

The germline V end is reduced by 7 bases and the J end by 6 bases; junction bases left unmatched: 5. As encoded in the germline V gene, CDR1 is MNHEY while CDR2 is SVGAGI. The CDR3, from cysteine to valine, totals 12 residues. The CDR3 DNA has 36 bases and is translated from base 1. According to the study, the label for this sample's time point signals: about 28 days (+/-7) after the second vaccine dose. AZD1222 recipients with second doses at about 4 weeks or about 12 weeks were pooled, because spike-specific TCR depth and breadth did not differ between schedules. Samples from vaccinated people were obtained from the UK trials COV001 and COV002, which included a single-blind randomized controlled phase 2/3 trial of AZD1222 (ChAdOx1 nCoV-19) in healthy adults. Trial participant PBMC samples were collected at day 0 and day 28 after the second dose for TCRbeta chain sequencing. The CDR3 regions of human TCRbeta chains were analyzed by immunosequencing. Under the source paper's analysis protocol: Repertoire TCRs were checked for matches against a reference library of SARS-CoV-2-specific TCRs that had been generated using the MIRA antigen-specificity platform. Breadth meant the fraction of unique TCRs that were SARS-CoV-2-associated, whereas depth meant the fraction of total T cells that were SARS-CoV-2-associated. Each spike-specific TCR was assigned to its reactive spike region and to a CD4 or CD8 class using the MIRA data. Log10-transformed breadth and depth values were compared by one-way ANOVA with Sidak's multiple comparisons tests. Drawn from immuneACCESS, this table holds only the in-frame rearrangements with V and J called that TCRdb kept. Clones are partly lost; checked studies trace under half to an unresolved V gene and leave the rest unexplained. That table furnishes V, J and clone size, whereas the DNA furnished D and trimming. This sample holds more than 80,000 clones; 80% to 90% were observed only once. The ten most abundant clones make up about 12% of the sample.

This clone is medium-sized (0.01 to 0.1%) in terms of sample share. Its antigen target is currently unknown. Base quality data are lacking; no much larger clone is found one base away. Recombination joined TRBV6-5 with TRBJ2-7; TRBD1 aligns with 8 central bases. This receptor was identified in an adult who received the AZD1222 COVID-19 vaccine. The input for sequencing was peripheral blood, taken 28 days after the second AZD1222 dose. CDR3 protein: CASTHDRGEQYV. The DNA is as follows: TGTGCCAGCACACATGACAGGGGCGAGCAGTACGTC.